This is a list of T cell receptor beta chains from one sample in a study of control samples from healthy donors and cancer patients. Method: immunoSEQ multiplex PCR; TCRdb's copy keeps in-frame clones and lacks some. The table includes about 55,000 clones, roughly 95% detected once. The sequencing sample was made of blood. These receptors were obtained from a woman younger than 35 in good health. The CDR3 runs from the conserved cysteine through the conserved F or W. Fields, in order: D gene, V gene, clone size, J gene, CDR3 DNA, CDR3 protein. D genes are given only for firm matches. The size field is filled for only some rows; it gives once, few, many or a size class.

d_gene: TRBD1
v_gene: TRBV30
abundance: once
j_gene: TRBJ1-3
CDR3nt: TGTGCCTGGCTAGACGGACAGGAGAGGATCGGAGGGTCTGGAAACACCATATATTTT
CDR3aa: CAWLDGQERIGGSGNTIYF

d_gene: TRBD1
v_gene: TRBV19
abundance: NA
j_gene: TRBJ1-2
CDR3nt: TGTGCCAGTAGTACTGGGACAGCCCGACTTAACTATGGCTACACCTTC
CDR3aa: CASSTGTARLNYGYTF

d_gene: NA
v_gene: TRBV19
abundance: once
j_gene: TRBJ2-1
CDR3nt: TGTGCCAGTAAAGTTGCGGACGACAATGAGCAGTTCTTC
CDR3aa: CASKVADDNEQFF

d_gene: NA
v_gene: TRBV9
abundance: NA
j_gene: TRBJ1-4
CDR3nt: TGTGCCAGCAGCGCCCTGGGGGAAGGCTCACGGGAAAAACTGTTTTTT
CDR3aa: CASSALGEGSREKLFF

d_gene: NA
v_gene: TRBV9
abundance: NA
j_gene: TRBJ1-3
CDR3nt: TGTGCCAGCAGCGGAAACACCATATATTTT
CDR3aa: CASSGNTIYF

d_gene: NA
v_gene: TRBV6-5
abundance: NA
j_gene: TRBJ1-2
CDR3nt: TGTGCCAGCAGTTACGGGGAAACGGGTGGCTACACCTTC
CDR3aa: CASSYGETGGYTF

d_gene: NA
v_gene: TRBV3-1/TRBV3-2
abundance: NA
j_gene: TRBJ1-2
CDR3nt: TGTGCCAGCAGCCAAGAATCCGGGGGCAGGGGCTACACCTTC
CDR3aa: CASSQESGGRGYTF

d_gene: NA
v_gene: TRBV28
abundance: once
j_gene: TRBJ1-2
CDR3nt: TGTGCCAGCAGCCTAGAATCGGCGGGATATGGCTACACCTTC
CDR3aa: CASSLESAGYGYTF

d_gene: NA
v_gene: TRBV12-3/TRBV12-4
abundance: NA
j_gene: TRBJ2-5
CDR3nt: TGTGCCAGCAGACCCAGACTCCAAGAGACCCAGTACTTC
CDR3aa: CASRPRLQETQYF

d_gene: NA
v_gene: TRBV29-1
abundance: NA
j_gene: TRBJ1-1
CDR3nt: TGCAGCGTGGGAGGAGGGATCATGAACACTGAAGCTTTCTTT
CDR3aa: CSVGGGIMNTEAFF

d_gene: NA
v_gene: TRBV30
abundance: NA
j_gene: TRBJ1-5
CDR3nt: TGTGCCTGGAGTGCCGGGACACAAAATCAGCCCCAGCATTTT
CDR3aa: CAWSAGTQNQPQHF

d_gene: NA
v_gene: TRBV19
abundance: NA
j_gene: TRBJ2-1
CDR3nt: TGTGCCAGTAGTCCCGGGGGGCGGGGAACTAGCTCCTACAATGAGCAGTTCTTC
CDR3aa: CASSPGGRGTSSYNEQFF

d_gene: NA
v_gene: TRBV6-4
abundance: NA
j_gene: TRBJ2-3
CDR3nt: TGTGCCAGCAGTGAACGTGGGGGCACAGATACGCAGTATTTT
CDR3aa: CASSERGGTDTQYF

d_gene: NA
v_gene: TRBV21-1
abundance: NA
j_gene: TRBJ1-2
CDR3nt: TGTGCCAGCAGCAGCCAGCAGGGATCAGTAAGCGGCTACACCTTC
CDR3aa: CASSSQQGSVSGYTF

d_gene: NA
v_gene: TRBV5-6
abundance: NA
j_gene: TRBJ1-1
CDR3nt: TGTGCCAGCAGCGGATCGGAAAGGAACACTGAAGCTTTCTTT
CDR3aa: CASSGSERNTEAFF

d_gene: TRBD1
v_gene: TRBV7-9
abundance: few
j_gene: TRBJ2-7
CDR3nt: TGTGCCAGCAGCCGCTCAACATTCAGACAGGGCTACGAGCAGTACTTC
CDR3aa: CASSRSTFRQGYEQYF

d_gene: NA
v_gene: TRBV5-4
abundance: NA
j_gene: TRBJ2-5
CDR3nt: TGTGCCAGCAGCTTGGGTAGGCAAGAGACCCAGTACTTC
CDR3aa: CASSLGRQETQYF

d_gene: TRBD1
v_gene: TRBV4-1
abundance: NA
j_gene: TRBJ1-2
CDR3nt: TGCGCCAGCAGCCAAATAGGAAGGGGGCCGTACTATGGCTACACCTTC
CDR3aa: CASSQIGRGPYYGYTF

d_gene: TRBD1
v_gene: TRBV28
abundance: NA
j_gene: TRBJ1-1
CDR3nt: TGTGCCAGCAGTTCGACCATCCCTACCCTTCGGACAGGAGAAGCTTTCTTT
CDR3aa: CASSSTIPTLRTGEAFF

d_gene: TRBD2
v_gene: TRBV2
abundance: NA
j_gene: TRBJ2-7
CDR3nt: TGTGCCAGCAGTGTCAGCCCTAGCGGGGGGCCAAGGTCCTACGAGCAGTACTTC
CDR3aa: CASSVSPSGGPRSYEQYF

d_gene: TRBD1
v_gene: TRBV7-8
abundance: NA
j_gene: TRBJ1-4
CDR3nt: TGTGCCAGCAGCTTGATGGACAGGGCCGGTTCTAATGAAAAACTGTTTTTT
CDR3aa: CASSLMDRAGSNEKLFF

d_gene: TRBD1
v_gene: TRBV10-3
abundance: NA
j_gene: TRBJ2-2
CDR3nt: TGTGCCATCAGTCAACACAGGGGAAACCGGGGAGCTGTTTTT
CDR3aa: CAISQHRGNRGAVF

d_gene: TRBD1
v_gene: TRBV11-3
abundance: NA
j_gene: TRBJ1-1
CDR3nt: TGTGCCAGCAGCCGCGGGACAGCAAACGAAATGGACACTGAAGCTTTCTTT
CDR3aa: CASSRGTANEMDTEAFF

d_gene: TRBD1
v_gene: TRBV3-1/TRBV3-2
abundance: NA
j_gene: TRBJ1-1
CDR3nt: TGTGCCAGCAGTCCCGGGACAGGGGGCACTGAAGCTTTCTTT
CDR3aa: CASSPGTGGTEAFF

d_gene: NA
v_gene: TRBV7-9
abundance: NA
j_gene: TRBJ2-1
CDR3nt: TGTGCCAGCAGCTTAGGAAGAAGCGGAGGACAAGTAAACAATGAGCAGTTCTTC
CDR3aa: CASSLGRSGGQVNNEQFF

d_gene: NA
v_gene: TRBV19
abundance: NA
j_gene: TRBJ1-1
CDR3nt: TGTGCCAGTTCGCTTACGGGACTCTCGAACACTGAAGCTTTCTTT
CDR3aa: CASSLTGLSNTEAFF

d_gene: NA
v_gene: TRBV27
abundance: NA
j_gene: TRBJ1-1
CDR3nt: TGTGCCAGCAGTTTACAGGACACTGAAGCTTTCTTT
CDR3aa: CASSLQDTEAFF

d_gene: NA
v_gene: TRBV5-4
abundance: NA
j_gene: TRBJ2-2
CDR3nt: TGTGCCAGCAGCTTAGGCGGGCGGGCGAACACCGGGGAGCTGTTTTTT
CDR3aa: CASSLGGRANTGELFF

d_gene: NA
v_gene: TRBV30
abundance: NA
j_gene: TRBJ1-3
CDR3nt: TGTGCCTGGAGTAGACCGGGGACCCCTTCTGGAAACACCATATATTTT
CDR3aa: CAWSRPGTPSGNTIYF

d_gene: NA
v_gene: TRBV27
abundance: NA
j_gene: TRBJ2-7
CDR3nt: TGTGCCAGCAGTGGTCGGGTTAGGGCAGCCTACGAGCAGTACTTC
CDR3aa: CASSGRVRAAYEQYF

d_gene: NA
v_gene: TRBV7-9
abundance: once
j_gene: TRBJ1-1
CDR3nt: TGTGCCAGCAGCTTAACACGTTCGCTAAACACTGAAGCTTTCTTT
CDR3aa: CASSLTRSLNTEAFF

d_gene: TRBD1
v_gene: TRBV27
abundance: NA
j_gene: TRBJ1-1
CDR3nt: TGTGCCAGTTATCCCACAGGGGGAAGAACTGAAGCTTTCTTT
CDR3aa: CASYPTGGRTEAFF

d_gene: NA
v_gene: TRBV6-5
abundance: NA
j_gene: TRBJ1-1
CDR3nt: TGTGCCAGCAGTTACGATCAGCTTACTGAAGCTTTCTTT
CDR3aa: CASSYDQLTEAFF

d_gene: TRBD2
v_gene: TRBV7-9
abundance: NA
j_gene: TRBJ2-2
CDR3nt: TGTGCCAGCAGCGCGACTAGCGGGGGGGCCTTCGCCGGGGAGCTGTTTTTT
CDR3aa: CASSATSGGAFAGELFF

d_gene: TRBD2
v_gene: TRBV30
abundance: once
j_gene: TRBJ2-5
CDR3nt: TGTGCCTGGAGCTGGGGGAGGGGACTAGCGGGGGGACTTCAAGAGACCCAGTACTTC
CDR3aa: CAWSWGRGLAGGLQETQYF

d_gene: NA
v_gene: TRBV6-5
abundance: NA
j_gene: TRBJ2-7
CDR3nt: TGTGCCAGCGGGGGGAACAGGGTGCAGTACTTC
CDR3aa: CASGGNRVQYF

d_gene: NA
v_gene: TRBV2
abundance: NA
j_gene: TRBJ1-1
CDR3nt: TGTGCCAGCAGTGACAATCAAATGGTCGAAGACAGGTTAAACACTGAAGCTTTCTTT
CDR3aa: CASSDNQMVEDRLNTEAFF

d_gene: NA
v_gene: TRBV28
abundance: NA
j_gene: TRBJ1-3
CDR3nt: TGTGCCAGCAGTTTTACCCCCCCCTCTGGAAACACCATATATTTT
CDR3aa: CASSFTPPSGNTIYF

d_gene: NA
v_gene: TRBV3-1/TRBV3-2
abundance: NA
j_gene: TRBJ2-5
CDR3nt: TGTGCCAGCAGCCCCCATCGGCGGGGGCGACTAGCACTTGGACAAGAGACCCAGTACTTC
CDR3aa: CASSPHRRGRLALGQETQYF

d_gene: NA
v_gene: TRBV7-3
abundance: NA
j_gene: TRBJ2-5
CDR3nt: TGTGCCAGCAGCTTAGGTTACGCGAGCGAGACCCAGTACTTC
CDR3aa: CASSLGYASETQYF